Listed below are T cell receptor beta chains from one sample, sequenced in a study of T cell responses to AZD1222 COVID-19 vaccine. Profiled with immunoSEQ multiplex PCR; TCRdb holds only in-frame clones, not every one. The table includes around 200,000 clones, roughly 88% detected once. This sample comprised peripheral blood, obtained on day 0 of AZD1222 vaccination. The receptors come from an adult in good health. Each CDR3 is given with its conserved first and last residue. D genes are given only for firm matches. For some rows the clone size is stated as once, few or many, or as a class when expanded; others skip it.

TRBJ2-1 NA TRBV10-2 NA TGCGCCAGCCGTAGGACTTCGTGGGCAGGGGAAAACAATGAGCAGTTCTTC CASRRTSWAGENNEQFF
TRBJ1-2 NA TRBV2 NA TGTGCCAGCAGCGGGACGGGAGGTAGCTATGGCTACACCTTC CASSGTGGSYGYTF
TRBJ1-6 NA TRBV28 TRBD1 TGTGCCAGCAGTTCGCAAGGGACAGGGAGATCACCCCTCCACTTT CASSSQGTGRSPLHF
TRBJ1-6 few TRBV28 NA TGTGCCAGCAGCCCCCATGAAGGGAGAGGATCACCCCTCCACTTT CASSPHEGRGSPLHF
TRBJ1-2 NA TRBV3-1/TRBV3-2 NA TGTGCCAGCAGCCAAGGACGCTATGGCTACACCTTC CASSQGRYGYTF
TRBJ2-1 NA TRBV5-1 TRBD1 TGCGCCAGCAGCTGGGGTCAGGGGGCTGGTGAGCAGTTCTTC CASSWGQGAGEQFF
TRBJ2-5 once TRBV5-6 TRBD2 TGTGCCAGCAGCTTGGCTCACTCTAGCGGGAGAGGGGAGACCCAGTACTTC CASSLAHSSGRGETQYF
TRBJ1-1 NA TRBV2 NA TGTGCCAGCAGGCGGGACCGGAACACTGAAGCTTTCTTT CASRRDRNTEAFF
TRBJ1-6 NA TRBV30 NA TGTGCCTGGAGTGTAGAGAGCTCCTATAATTCACCCCTCCACTTT CAWSVESSYNSPLHF
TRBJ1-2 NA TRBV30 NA TGTGCCTGGGTTTTATCGATGGGCTATGGCTACACCTTC CAWVLSMGYGYTF
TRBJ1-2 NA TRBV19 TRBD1 TGTGCCAGTACCACTCAGGGGGGACTTAACTATGGCTACACCTTC CASTTQGGLNYGYTF
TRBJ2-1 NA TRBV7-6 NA TGTGCCAGCAGCTCACGGTTTAGCTCCTACAATGAGCAGTTCTTC CASSSRFSSYNEQFF
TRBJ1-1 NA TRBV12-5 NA TGTGCTAGTGGATATAAGGGAACCGACACTGAAGCTTTCTTT CASGYKGTDTEAFF
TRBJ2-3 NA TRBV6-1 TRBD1 TGTGCCAGCAGTGAAGGACAGGGGAACACAGATACGCAGTATTTT CASSEGQGNTDTQYF
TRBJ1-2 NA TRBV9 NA TGTGCCAGCAGCGTAGTAAGGGGGGCGGGTGGCTACACCTTC CASSVVRGAGGYTF
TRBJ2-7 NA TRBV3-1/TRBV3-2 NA TGTGCCAGCAGCCAAGATCTATCCCTGAGCTCCTACGAGCAGTACTTC CASSQDLSLSSYEQYF
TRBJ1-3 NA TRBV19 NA TGTGCCAGTAGTATGCCAGGACAAGTTTCTGGAAACACCATATATTTT CASSMPGQVSGNTIYF
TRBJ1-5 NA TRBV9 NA TGTGCCAGCAGCGTCTCCGGGGACCGCAATCAGCCCCAGCATTTT CASSVSGDRNQPQHF
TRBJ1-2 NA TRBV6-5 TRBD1 TGTGCCAGCAGTTCCCGGACAGGGGGATCTAACTATGGCTACACCTTC CASSSRTGGSNYGYTF
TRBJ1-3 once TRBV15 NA TGTGCCACCAGCAGAGCGAGGCGGGAAACTGGAAACACCATATATTTT CATSRARRETGNTIYF
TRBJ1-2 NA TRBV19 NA TGTGCCAGTAGTATCCAGCAGATTAACTATGGCTACACCTTC CASSIQQINYGYTF
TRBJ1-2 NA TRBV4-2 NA TGTGCCAGCAGCCCCTCTGCGGGGCCGAACTATGGCTACACCTTC CASSPSAGPNYGYTF
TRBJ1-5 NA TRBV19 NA TGTGCCAGTAGTCCAACACCTAATCAGCCCCAGCATTTT CASSPTPNQPQHF
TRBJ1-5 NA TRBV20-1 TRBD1 TGCAGTGCTAGTGTGGGACAGCGAATCAATCAGCCCCAGCATTTT CSASVGQRINQPQHF
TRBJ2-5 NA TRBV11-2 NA TGTGCCAGCAGCATTGGGTCAGACCAAGAGACCCAGTACTTC CASSIGSDQETQYF
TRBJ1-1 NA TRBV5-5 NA TGTGCCAGCAGCTTGTTAGCCTGGAGGGAAACTGAAGCTTTCTTT CASSLLAWRETEAFF
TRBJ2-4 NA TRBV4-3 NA TGCGCCAGCAGCCCCACAGGGATGAACATTCAGTACTTC CASSPTGMNIQYF
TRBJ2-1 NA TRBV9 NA TGTGCCAGCAGCGTAGTAGGGGACGCGGACAATGAGCAGTTCTTC CASSVVGDADNEQFF
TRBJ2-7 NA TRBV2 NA TGTGCCAGCAGTGATACCGGGTCGGGTGGGTACGAGCAGTACTTC CASSDTGSGGYEQYF
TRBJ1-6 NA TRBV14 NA TGTGCCAGCAGCCAAAGACACTACTATAATTCACCCCTCCACTTT CASSQRHYYNSPLHF
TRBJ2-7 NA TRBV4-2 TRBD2 TGTGCCAGCAGCCAAGACGGCGGGAGCATTTACGAGCAGTACTTC CASSQDGGSIYEQYF
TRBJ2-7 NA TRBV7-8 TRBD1 TGTGCCAGCAGCCAGGTCCGGGACAGGAGTAAGTACGAGCAGTACTTC CASSQVRDRSKYEQYF
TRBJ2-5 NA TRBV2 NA TGTGCCAGCGGGGTAGGGGCCCGTGGGGGAGAGACCCAGTACTTC CASGVGARGGETQYF
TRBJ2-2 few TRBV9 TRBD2 TGTGCCAGCAGCCTGAGGGGACTAGCGGGAGATCTCACCGGGGAGCTGTTTTTT CASSLRGLAGDLTGELFF
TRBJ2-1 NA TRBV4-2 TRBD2 TGTGCCAGCAGCCAAGATCCCCTCCGCGATAGCGGGAGCCCATACAATGAGCAGTTCTTC CASSQDPLRDSGSPYNEQFF
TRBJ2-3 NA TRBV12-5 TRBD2 TGTGCTAGTGGCTTCGGGACTAGCGGGAGAAGGGATACGCAGTATTTT CASGFGTSGRRDTQYF
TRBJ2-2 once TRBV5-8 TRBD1 TGTGCCAGCAGCTTCATCACCGGGACAGCGAACACCGGGGAGCTGTTTTTT CASSFITGTANTGELFF
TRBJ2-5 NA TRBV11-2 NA TGTGCCAGCAGCTCCAGGCGGGAGACCCAGTACTTC CASSSRRETQYF
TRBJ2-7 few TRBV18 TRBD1 TGTGCCAGCTCACAATCGACAGGGAACTACGAGCAGTACTTC CASSQSTGNYEQYF
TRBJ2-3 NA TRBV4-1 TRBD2 TGCGCCAGCAGCCGGGGGACAGGTCCCCTAGCGGGGGGGTCCACAGATACGCAGTATTTT CASSRGTGPLAGGSTDTQYF
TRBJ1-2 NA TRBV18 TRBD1 TGTGCCAGCTCACCCCTTGACAGGGGAGGAAACTATGGCTACACCTTC CASSPLDRGGNYGYTF
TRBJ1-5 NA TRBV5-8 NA TGTGCCAGCAGCCTCAGTTATAGCAATCAGCCCCAGCATTTT CASSLSYSNQPQHF
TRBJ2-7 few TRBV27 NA TGTGCCAGCAGTTTATCGTCAGGGCCCTTCTACGAGCAGTACTTC CASSLSSGPFYEQYF
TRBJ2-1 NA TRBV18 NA TGTGCCAGCTCACCACGATCCATGGACAATGAGCAGTTCTTC CASSPRSMDNEQFF
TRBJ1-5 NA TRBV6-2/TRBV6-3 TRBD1 TGTGCCAGCAGTTACAAGGGGGCCGGTATCAGTCAGCCCCAGCATTTT CASSYKGAGISQPQHF
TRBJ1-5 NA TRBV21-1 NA TGTGCCAGCAGCAAAGTGGCGCTTCATAGCAATCAGCCCCAGCATTTT CASSKVALHSNQPQHF
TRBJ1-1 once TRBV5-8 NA TGTGCCAGCAGCTGGCCTGGGGGAGCTTTCTTT CASSWPGGAFF
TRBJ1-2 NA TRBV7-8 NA TGTGCCAGCAGCCCGGGATCTTTGGACTATGGCTACACCTTC CASSPGSLDYGYTF
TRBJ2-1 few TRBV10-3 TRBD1 TGTGCCATCAGTGTGGGACAGAACAGCAATGAGCAGTTCTTC CAISVGQNSNEQFF
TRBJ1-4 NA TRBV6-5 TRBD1 TGTGCCAGCAGTTCCCTACAGGGGAGTCCCACTGAAAAACTGTTTTTT CASSSLQGSPTEKLFF
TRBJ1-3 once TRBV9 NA TGTGCCAGCAGCGGTGGGGGCTCTGGAAACACCATATATTTT CASSGGGSGNTIYF
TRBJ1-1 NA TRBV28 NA TGTGCCGTGACTGAGGGGCTGAGCACTGAAGCTTTCTTT CAVTEGLSTEAFF
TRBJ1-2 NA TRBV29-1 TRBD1 TGCAGCGTTGAAGATTTAGGGACAGCTCGCGCTGGCTACACCTTC CSVEDLGTARAGYTF